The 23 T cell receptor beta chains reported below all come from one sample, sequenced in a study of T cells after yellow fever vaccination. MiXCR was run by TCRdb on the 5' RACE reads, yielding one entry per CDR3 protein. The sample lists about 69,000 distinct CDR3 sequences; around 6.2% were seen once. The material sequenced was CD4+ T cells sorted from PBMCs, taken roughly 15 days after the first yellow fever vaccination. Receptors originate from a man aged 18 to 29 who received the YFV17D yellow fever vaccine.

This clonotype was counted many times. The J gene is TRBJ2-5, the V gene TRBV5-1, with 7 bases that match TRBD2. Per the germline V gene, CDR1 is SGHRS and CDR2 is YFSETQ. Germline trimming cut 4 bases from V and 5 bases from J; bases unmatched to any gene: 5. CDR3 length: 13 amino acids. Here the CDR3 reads CASSQQGGETQYF. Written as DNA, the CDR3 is TGCGCCAGCAGCCAGCAGGGAGGGGAGACCCAGTACTTC. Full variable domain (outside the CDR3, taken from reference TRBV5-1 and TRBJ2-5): KAGVTQTPRYLIKTRGQQVTLSCSPISGHRSVSWYQQTPGQGLQFLFEYFSETQRNKGNFPGRFSGRQFSNSRSEMNVSTLELGDSALYLCASSQQGGETQYFGPGTRLLVL.

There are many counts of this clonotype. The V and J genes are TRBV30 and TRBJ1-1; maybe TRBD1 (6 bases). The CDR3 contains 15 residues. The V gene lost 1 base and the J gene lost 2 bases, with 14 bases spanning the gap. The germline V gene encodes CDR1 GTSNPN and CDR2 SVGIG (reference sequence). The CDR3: CAWSGWGAGNTEAFF. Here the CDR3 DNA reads TGTGCCTGGAGTGGCTGGGGGGCGGGTAACACTGAAGCTTTCTTT.

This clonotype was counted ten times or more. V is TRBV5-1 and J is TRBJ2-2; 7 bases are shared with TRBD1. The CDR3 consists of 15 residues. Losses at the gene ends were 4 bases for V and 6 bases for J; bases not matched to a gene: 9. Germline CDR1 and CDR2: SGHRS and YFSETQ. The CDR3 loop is CASSGRQGPSGELFF. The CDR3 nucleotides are TGCGCCAGCAGCGGAAGACAGGGCCCCTCCGGGGAGCTGTTTTTT. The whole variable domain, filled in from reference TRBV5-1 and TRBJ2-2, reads KAGVTQTPRYLIKTRGQQVTLSCSPISGHRSVSWYQQTPGQGLQFLFEYFSETQRNKGNFPGRFSGRQFSNSRSEMNVSTLELGDSALYLCASSGRQGPSGELFFGEGSRLTVL.

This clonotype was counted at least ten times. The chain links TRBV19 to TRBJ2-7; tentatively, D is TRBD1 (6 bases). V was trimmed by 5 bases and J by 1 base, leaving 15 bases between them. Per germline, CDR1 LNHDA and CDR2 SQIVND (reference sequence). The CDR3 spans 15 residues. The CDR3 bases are TGTGCCAGTAGTCCACAGGGTTATGTTTCCTACGAGCAGTACTTC. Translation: CASSPQGYVSYEQYF. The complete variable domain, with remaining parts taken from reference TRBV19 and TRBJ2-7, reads DGGITQSPKYLFRKEGQNVTLSCEQNLNHDAMYWYRQDPGQGLRLIYYSQIVNDFQKGDIAEGYSVSREKKESFPLTVTSAQKNPTAFYLCASSPQGYVSYEQYFGPGTRLTVT.

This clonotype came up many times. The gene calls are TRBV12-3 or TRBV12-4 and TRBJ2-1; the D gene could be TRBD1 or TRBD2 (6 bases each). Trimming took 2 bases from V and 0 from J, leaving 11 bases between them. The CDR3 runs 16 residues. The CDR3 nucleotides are TGTGCCAGCAGTTTAAGGGGGGTAAGCTCCTACAATGAGCAGTTCTTC. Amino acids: CASSLRGVSSYNEQFF.

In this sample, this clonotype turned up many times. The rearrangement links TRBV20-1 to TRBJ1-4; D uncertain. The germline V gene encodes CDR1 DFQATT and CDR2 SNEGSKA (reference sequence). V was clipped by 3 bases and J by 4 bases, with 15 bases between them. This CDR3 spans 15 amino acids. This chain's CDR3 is CSARDLSSNNEKLFF. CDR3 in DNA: TGCAGTGCTAGGGATCTCAGCAGCAATAATGAAAAACTGTTTTTT.

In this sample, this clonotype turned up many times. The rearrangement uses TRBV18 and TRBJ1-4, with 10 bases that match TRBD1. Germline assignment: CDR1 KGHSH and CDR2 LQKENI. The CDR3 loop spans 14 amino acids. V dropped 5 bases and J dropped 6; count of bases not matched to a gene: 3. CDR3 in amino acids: CASSDDRGHEKLFF. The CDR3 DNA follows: TGTGCCAGCTCAGACGACAGGGGGCATGAAAAACTGTTTTTT.

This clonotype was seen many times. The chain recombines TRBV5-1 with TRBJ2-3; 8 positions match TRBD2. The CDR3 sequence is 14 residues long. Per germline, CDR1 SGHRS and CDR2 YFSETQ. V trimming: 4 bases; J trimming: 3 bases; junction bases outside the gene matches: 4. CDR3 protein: CASSAGGPTDTQYF. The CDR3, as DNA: TGCGCCAGCAGCGCGGGGGGCCCTACAGATACGCAGTATTTT.

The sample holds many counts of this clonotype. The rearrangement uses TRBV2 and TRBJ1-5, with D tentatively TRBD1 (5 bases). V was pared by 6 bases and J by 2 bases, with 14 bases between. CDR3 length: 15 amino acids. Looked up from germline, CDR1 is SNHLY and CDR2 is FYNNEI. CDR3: CASRKNLQGNQPQHF. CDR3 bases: TGTGCCAGCAGAAAAAACCTACAGGGCAATCAGCCCCAGCATTTT.

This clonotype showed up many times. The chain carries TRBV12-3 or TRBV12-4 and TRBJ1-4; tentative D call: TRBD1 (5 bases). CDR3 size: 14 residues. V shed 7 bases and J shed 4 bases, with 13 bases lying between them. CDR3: CASNIMGLNEKLFF. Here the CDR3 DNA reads TGTGCCAGCAATATCATGGGGCTTAATGAAAAACTGTTTTTT.

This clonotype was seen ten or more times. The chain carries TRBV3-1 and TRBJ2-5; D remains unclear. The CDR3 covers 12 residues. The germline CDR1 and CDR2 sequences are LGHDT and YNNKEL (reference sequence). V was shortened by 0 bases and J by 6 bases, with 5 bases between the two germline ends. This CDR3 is CASSQEFQTQYF. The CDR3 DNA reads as TGTGCCAGCAGCCAAGAATTCCAGACCCAGTACTTC.

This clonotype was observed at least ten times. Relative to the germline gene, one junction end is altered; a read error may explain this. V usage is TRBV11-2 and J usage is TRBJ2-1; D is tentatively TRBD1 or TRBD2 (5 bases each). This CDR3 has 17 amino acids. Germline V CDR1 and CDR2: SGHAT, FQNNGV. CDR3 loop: CASSLEYRWESSNEQFF. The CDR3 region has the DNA TGTGCCAGCAGCTTAGAGTACAGGTGGGAGTCCTCCAATGAGCAGTTCTTC.

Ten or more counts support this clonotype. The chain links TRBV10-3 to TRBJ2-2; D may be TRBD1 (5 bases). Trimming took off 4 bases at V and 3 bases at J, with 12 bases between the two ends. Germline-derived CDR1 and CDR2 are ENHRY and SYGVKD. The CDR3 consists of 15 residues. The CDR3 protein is CAISGRQGHTGELFF. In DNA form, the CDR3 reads TGTGCCATCAGTGGACGGCAGGGCCACACCGGGGAGCTGTTTTTT.

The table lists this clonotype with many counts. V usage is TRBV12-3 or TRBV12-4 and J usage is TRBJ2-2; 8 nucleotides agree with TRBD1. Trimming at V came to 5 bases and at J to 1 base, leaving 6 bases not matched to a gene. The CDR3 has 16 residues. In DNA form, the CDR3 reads TGTGCCAGCAGTCCATGGGGACAGGTGAACACCGGGGAGCTGTTTTTT. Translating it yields CASSPWGQVNTGELFF.

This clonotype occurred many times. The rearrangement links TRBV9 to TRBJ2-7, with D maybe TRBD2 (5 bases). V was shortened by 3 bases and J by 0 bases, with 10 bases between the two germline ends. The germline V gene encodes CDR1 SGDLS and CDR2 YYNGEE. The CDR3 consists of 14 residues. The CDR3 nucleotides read TGTGCCAGCAGCGCAAACGAGGGCTCCTACGAGCAGTACTTC. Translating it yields CASSANEGSYEQYF.

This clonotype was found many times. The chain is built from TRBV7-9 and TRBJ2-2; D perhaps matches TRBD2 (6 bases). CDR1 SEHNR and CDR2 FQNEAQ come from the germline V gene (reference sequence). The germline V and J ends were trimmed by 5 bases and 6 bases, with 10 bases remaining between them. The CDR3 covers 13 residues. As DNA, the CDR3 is TGTGCCAGCAGCACGGAGGGCCCCGGGGAGCTGTTTTTT. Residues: CASSTEGPGELFF.

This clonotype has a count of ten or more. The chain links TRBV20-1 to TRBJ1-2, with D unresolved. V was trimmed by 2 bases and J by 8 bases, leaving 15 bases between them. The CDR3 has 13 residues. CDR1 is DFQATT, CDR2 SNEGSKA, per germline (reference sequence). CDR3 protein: CSARQSGSWGYTF. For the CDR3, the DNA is TGCAGTGCTAGACAATCAGGTTCTTGGGGCTACACCTTC.

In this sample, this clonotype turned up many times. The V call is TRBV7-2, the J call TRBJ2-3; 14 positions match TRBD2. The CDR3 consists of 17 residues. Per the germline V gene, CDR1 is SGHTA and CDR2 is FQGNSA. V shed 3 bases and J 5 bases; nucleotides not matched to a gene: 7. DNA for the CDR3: TGTGCCAGCAGCTTTGGACTAGCGGGGGGCCGTGGAGATACGCAGTATTTT. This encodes CASSFGLAGGRGDTQYF.

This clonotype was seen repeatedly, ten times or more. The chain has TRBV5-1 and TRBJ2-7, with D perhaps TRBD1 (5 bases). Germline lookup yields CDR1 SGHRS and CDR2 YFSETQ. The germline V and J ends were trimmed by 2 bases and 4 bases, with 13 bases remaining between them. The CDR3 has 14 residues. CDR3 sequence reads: CASSLSERGYEQYF. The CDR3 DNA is TGCGCCAGCAGCTTATCGGAAAGGGGATACGAGCAGTACTTC.

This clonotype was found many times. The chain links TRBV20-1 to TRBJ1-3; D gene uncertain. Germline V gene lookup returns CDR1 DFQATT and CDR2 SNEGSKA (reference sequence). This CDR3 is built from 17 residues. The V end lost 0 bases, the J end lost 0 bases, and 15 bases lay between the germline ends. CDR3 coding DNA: TGCAGTGCTAGAGATGGTTCGCGGAAAGCCTCTGGAAACACCATATATTTT. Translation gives CSARDGSRKASGNTIYF.

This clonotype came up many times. CDR3 loop: CASSLKLAGGQDTQYF. The CDR3 nucleotides are TGTGCCAGCAGCTTGAAACTAGCGGGGGGGCAAGATACGCAGTATTTT. This chain joins TRBV5-4 and TRBJ2-3; 13 bases are a match to TRBD2. J was trimmed by 5 bases and V by 1 base; bases with no gene match: 4. CDR3 length: 16 residues. The germline V gene has CDR1 SGHNT and CDR2 YYREEE (reference sequence).

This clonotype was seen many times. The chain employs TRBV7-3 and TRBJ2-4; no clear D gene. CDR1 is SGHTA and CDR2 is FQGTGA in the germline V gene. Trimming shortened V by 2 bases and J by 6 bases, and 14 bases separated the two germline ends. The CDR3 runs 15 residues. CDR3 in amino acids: CASSLGPSDLNIQYF. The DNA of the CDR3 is TGTGCCAGCAGCTTAGGTCCATCCGACTTAAACATTCAGTACTTC.

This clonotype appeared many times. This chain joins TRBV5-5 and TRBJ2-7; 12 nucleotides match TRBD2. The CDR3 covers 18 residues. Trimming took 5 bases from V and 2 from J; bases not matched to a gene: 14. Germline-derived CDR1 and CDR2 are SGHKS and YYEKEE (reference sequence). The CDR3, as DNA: TGTGCCAGCAGTTCCGGGACTAGCGGGCCCTTATCTGCCTACGAGCAGTACTTC. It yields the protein CASSSGTSGPLSAYEQYF.